The entry below describes one TCR beta chain. Using immunoSEQ multiplex PCR, the repertoire was profiled, and TCRdb retains in-frame clones only, with some absent. Counted here are 99,000 or so clones, around 90% occurring once; the ten biggest clones make up around 2.6%. This sample stems from a study of glioma-infiltrating T cells after dendritic cell vaccination. Study-wide context: Samples are from glioblastoma patients in Phase I and II dendritic cell vaccine trials.

In germline, CDR1 is SGHDT, CDR2 YYEEEE. This CDR3 is 16 amino acids long. The junction had 12 bases not matched to a gene; V was cut back by 4 bases and J by 5 bases. Time point meaning: after dendritic cell vaccination, including at tumor progression/relapse. The TCR sequence derives from a human donor with glioblastoma. This sample comprised blood, obtained after dendritic cell vaccination. The V gene is TRBV5-6, the J gene TRBJ1-2, with 9 bases aligning to TRBD1. The CDR3 DNA reads TGTGCCAGCAGCACCGGGACAGGGCCCTTGGGATATGGCTACACCTTC. This encodes CASSTGTGPLGYGYTF. Filled out from reference TRBV5-6 and TRBJ1-2, the complete variable domain reads DAGVTQSPTHLIKTRGQQVTLRCSPKSGHDTVSWYQQALGQGPQFIFQYYEEEERQRGNFPDRFSGHQFPNYSSELNVNALLLGDSALYLCASSTGTGPLGYGYTFGSGTRLTVV.